This record covers a single T cell receptor beta chain. Its specificity is not known. The data stem from a study of beta chain features in type 1 diabetes. Study conclusions and caveats: Cells that show high TCR expression could be over-represented by cDNA sequencing.

Expressed TCRB transcripts were sequenced because the entire RNA isolate underwent reverse transcription. Method: immunoSEQ multiplex PCR; TCRdb's copy keeps in-frame clones and lacks some. This sample has 200,000 to 250,000 clones, with roughly 14% found just once. On average, the one heparinised blood draw given by each donor was around 110 mL. Sorting with CD45RO/CCR7/CD25/CD127/CD95/CD27 yielded naive, central memory, regulatory and stem-like memory CD4+ cells. The V end lost 3 bases, the J end lost 2 bases, and 17 bases lay between the germline ends. Germline CDR1 is MNHEY and CDR2 is SMNVEV (reference sequence). CDR3 size: 16 residues.

The rearrangement links TRBV27 to TRBJ2-7, with TRBD2 as a possible D gene (6 bases). The clonotype was recovered from a woman aged 40 to 55 in good health. Sequencing used naive CD4+ T cells from blood. CDR3 nucleotide sequence: TGTGCCAGCAGTTTTGGGGCGGGGACCTCTGCCTACGAGCAGTACTTC. Protein sequence: CASSFGAGTSAYEQYF.